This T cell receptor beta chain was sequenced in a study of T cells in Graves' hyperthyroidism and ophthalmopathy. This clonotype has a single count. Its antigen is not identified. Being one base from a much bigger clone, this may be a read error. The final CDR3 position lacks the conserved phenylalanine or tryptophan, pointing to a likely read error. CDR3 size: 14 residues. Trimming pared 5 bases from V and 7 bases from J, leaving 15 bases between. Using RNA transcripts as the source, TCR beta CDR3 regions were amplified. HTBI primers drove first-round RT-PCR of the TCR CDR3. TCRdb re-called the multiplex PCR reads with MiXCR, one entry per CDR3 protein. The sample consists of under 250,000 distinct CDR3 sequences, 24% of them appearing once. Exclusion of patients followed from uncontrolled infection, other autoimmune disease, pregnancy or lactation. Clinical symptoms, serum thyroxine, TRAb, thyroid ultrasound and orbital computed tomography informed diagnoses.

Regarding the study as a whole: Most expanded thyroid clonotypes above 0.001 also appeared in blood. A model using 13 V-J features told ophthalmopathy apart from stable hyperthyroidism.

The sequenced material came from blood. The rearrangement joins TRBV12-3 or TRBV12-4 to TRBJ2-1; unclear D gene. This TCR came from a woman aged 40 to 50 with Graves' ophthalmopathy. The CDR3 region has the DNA TGTGCCAGCAGTACCCAAGACTGGCGAAATGAGCAGTTCCTC. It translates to CASSTQDWRNEQFL.